Here is one T cell receptor (beta chain) with its context. Its antigen is unknown. The CDR3 has 16 amino acids. In germline, CDR1 is SGHVS, CDR2 FQNEAQ. Trimming cost V 0 bases and J 9 bases; bases outside gene matches: 11. The data were taken from a study of CD8 T cells in Susac syndrome. Study outcomes and limitations: The study recognized that the number of individuals in its TCR sequencing and HLA analysis was relatively small.

As controls, healthy donors matched for age and sex were used. Negative isolation was used for CD8+ and CD4+ T cells and FACS enrichment for TEMRA cells. Reverse transcription of roughly 0.45 to 1 ug RNA was carried out with random hexamers. An immunoSEQ multiplex PCR amplified TCR beta CDR3 over 54 Vbeta and 13 Jbeta. TCRdb itself ran the immunoSEQ multiplex PCR reads through MiXCR, one entry per CDR3 protein. The sample holds 20,000 to 25,000 distinct CDR3 sequences, 93% seen once. The sequenced sample consisted of CD8+ T cells from PBMCs. The sequence derives from a human donor in good health. This chain connects TRBV7-8 to TRBJ2-1; 7 nucleotides line up with TRBD2. The CDR3 region is CASSLALVAGEGEQFF. As DNA, the CDR3 is TGTGCCAGCAGCTTAGCGCTAGTGGCGGGGGAGGGTGAGCAGTTCTTC.